The 17 T cell receptor beta chains given below trace back to one sample, sequenced in a study of OX40 agonist ivuxolimab in advanced cancers. Repertoires were generated with immunoSEQ multiplex PCR, while TCRdb's copy carries only in-frame clones and drops some. The table has tens of thousands of clones, under 95% seen once. The sequencing here drew on CD4+ or CD8+ T cells sorted from blood, taken in a trial of the OX40 agonist ivuxolimab. These receptors were obtained from an adult with an advanced solid tumor such as melanoma, head and neck, liver or kidney cancer.

The CDR3 DNA is TGTGCCAGCAGTTCCGAGGACAGGCCGGGCACAGATACGCAGTATTTT. Amino acids: CASSSEDRPGTDTQYF. The chain joins TRBV6-5 to TRBJ2-3; 7 nucleotides align to TRBD1. The CDR3 consists of 16 residues. Germline V CDR1 and CDR2: MNHEY, SVGAGI. J gave up 1 base and V 4 bases, and 8 bases lay outside the gene matches.

In regard to this clone: The sample holds other DNA sequences that translate to the same CDR3. V gene TRBV6-1 combines with J gene TRBJ2-5; D is uncertain. V was shortened by 0 bases and J by 5 bases, with 4 bases between the two germline ends. The germline V gene encodes CDR1 MNHNS and CDR2 SASEGT. This CDR3 is built from 12 residues. The CDR3 reads CASSEAGETQYF. CDR3 DNA sequence: TGTGCCAGCAGTGAAGCTGGGGAGACCCAGTACTTC.

The V gene is TRBV5-1, the J gene TRBJ2-3; D gene unclear. This CDR3 spans 15 amino acids. Trimming left V 3 bases short and J 2 bases short, with 13 bases between. CDR1 is SGHRS and CDR2 is YFSETQ in the germline V gene. CDR3 residues: CASSWLDPHTDTQYF. The DNA of the CDR3 is TGCGCCAGCAGCTGGTTAGATCCCCACACAGATACGCAGTATTTT. The entire variable domain, with the rest obtained from reference TRBV5-1 and TRBJ2-3, is as follows: KAGVTQTPRYLIKTRGQQVTLSCSPISGHRSVSWYQQTPGQGLQFLFEYFSETQRNKGNFPGRFSGRQFSNSRSEMNVSTLELGDSALYLCASSWLDPHTDTQYFGPGTRLTVL.

This clone appeared once. V is TRBV5-1 and J is TRBJ1-1; 8 bases are shared with TRBD1. From germline, CDR1 is SGHRS and CDR2 YFSETQ. There are 14 residues in the CDR3. V was clipped by 4 bases and J by 11 bases; unmatched bases: 13. The CDR3 coding sequence is TGCGCCAGCAGCCCTAATAGCGGACAGGGCGAGGCTTTCTTT. Its translation is CASSPNSGQGEAFF.

The V call is TRBV7-2, the J call TRBJ2-1; TRBD2 is a possible D gene (5 bases). The CDR3 spans 13 residues. The ends were cut back, 4 bases at V and 6 bases at J, with 10 bases in the middle. Germline V lookup: CDR1 SGHTA, CDR2 FQGNSA. The CDR3 region is CASSSYEGNEQFF. Written as DNA, the CDR3 is TGTGCCAGCAGCTCATACGAGGGCAATGAGCAGTTCTTC.

The chain links TRBV18 to TRBJ2-5; 11 nucleotides agree with TRBD2. This CDR3 has 15 amino acids. Germline V gene lookup returns CDR1 KGHSH and CDR2 LQKENI. Trimming cost V 8 bases and J 2 bases; bases outside gene matches: 7. The CDR3 loop is CASRKTSGEQETQYF. The CDR3 bases are TGTGCCAGCCGAAAGACTAGCGGGGAACAAGAGACCCAGTACTTC.

The chain is built from TRBV28 and TRBJ1-5; maybe TRBD1 (5 bases). The germline V and J ends were trimmed by 3 bases and 3 bases, with 15 bases remaining between them. Germline CDR1 and CDR2: MDHEN and SYDVKM. The CDR3 covers 16 residues. The CDR3 region has the DNA TGTGCCAGCAGTTTTGGGTCAGGGTGGAACAATCAGCCCCAGCATTTT. Amino acids: CASSFGSGWNNQPQHF. Full variable domain (rest looked up from reference TRBV28 and TRBJ1-5): DVKVTQSSRYLVKRTGEKVFLECVQDMDHENMFWYRQDPGLGLRLIYFSYDVKMKEKGDIPEGYSVSREKKERFSLILESASTNQTSMYLCASSFGSGWNNQPQHFGDGTRLSIL.

CDR3 protein: CASSIQGYGYTF. DNA for the CDR3: TGTGCCAGCAGTATCCAGGGTTATGGCTACACCTTC. This chain uses TRBV28 with TRBJ1-2, with D possibly being TRBD1 (5 bases). This CDR3 region has 12 residues. Trimming stripped 5 bases from V and 5 bases from J, with 9 bases between. CDR1 and CDR2 (germline): MDHEN, SYDVKM.

The chain joins TRBV7-9 to TRBJ2-2, with 9 bases matching TRBD2. The CDR3 is 14 residues long. CDR1 SEHNR and CDR2 FQNEAQ come from the germline V gene (reference sequence). V trimming: 5 bases; J trimming: 7 bases; junction bases outside the gene matches: 5. The chain's CDR3 is CASSRGGAVGELFF. The CDR3 bases are TGTGCCAGCAGCCGCGGGGGGGCGGTCGGGGAGCTGTTTTTT.

The chain employs TRBV9 and TRBJ2-2; TRBD1 matches at 8 bases. Trimming took 2 bases from V and 1 from J; bases not matched to a gene: 4. Germline lookup yields CDR1 SGDLS and CDR2 YYNGEE. CDR3 length: 16 amino acids. The CDR3 loop is CASSVGTGQNTGELFF. In nucleotides, the CDR3 is TGTGCCAGCAGCGTCGGGACAGGTCAGAACACCGGGGAGCTGTTTTTT.

This chain joins TRBV10-3 and TRBJ1-2; 7 positions agree with TRBD1. Germline CDR1 reads ENHRY; CDR2 reads SYGVKD. This CDR3 comprises 12 residues. After removal of 3 bases from V and 8 bases from J, the junction contained 3 bases not matched to a gene. The CDR3 DNA sequence: TGTGCCATCAGTGAACAGGGGCGCGGCTACACCTTC. Residues: CAISEQGRGYTF.

V is TRBV5-1 and J is TRBJ2-1; 9 nucleotides line up with TRBD2. The trim removed 1 base at V and 9 bases at J, leaving 8 bases unmatched. This CDR3 contains 15 residues. CDR1 and CDR2 from the germline V gene are SGHRS and YFSETQ. CDR3 sequence reads: CASSLLVAGEVEQFF. CDR3 DNA: TGCGCCAGCAGCTTGTTGGTAGCGGGAGAGGTTGAGCAGTTCTTC.

The CDR3 region has the DNA TGTGCCAGCAGCTTTATGGGGGCAAGTGAAAAACTGTTTTTT. Encoded protein: CASSFMGASEKLFF. The chain links TRBV5-6 to TRBJ1-4, with D possibly matching TRBD1 (6 bases). V shed 2 bases and J shed 7 bases, with 12 bases lying between them. This CDR3 spans 14 amino acids. Germline values: CDR1 SGHDT, CDR2 YYEEEE.

This clone was observed a handful of times. The rearrangement joins TRBV15 to TRBJ1-1; a possible D gene is TRBD1 (6 bases). The ends were cut back, 3 bases at V and 1 base at J, with 6 bases in the middle. Germline CDR1 LNHNV, CDR2 YYDKDF (reference sequence). This CDR3 comprises 13 residues. CDR3: CATSRDRNTEAFF. For the CDR3, the DNA is TGTGCCACCAGCAGGGACAGGAACACTGAAGCTTTCTTT.

The chain uses TRBV6-5 and TRBJ2-7, with 9 bases matching TRBD1. CDR1 is MNHEY and CDR2 is SVGAGI in the germline V gene. The CDR3 length is 14 residues. The junction had 9 bases not matched to a gene; V was cut back by 7 bases and J by 5 bases. The CDR3 sequence: CASTRPGTGNEQYF. DNA of the CDR3: TGTGCCAGCACCCGTCCCGGGACAGGGAACGAGCAGTACTTC.

The rearrangement uses TRBV19 and TRBJ2-2, with D hard to call. Trimming left V 1 base short and J 5 bases short, with 8 bases between. This CDR3 contains 14 residues. Germline V gene sequence: CDR1 LNHDA, CDR2 SQIVND (reference sequence). The CDR3 DNA reads as TGTGCCAGTAGTATAGTGGTCCATACCGGGGAGCTGTTTTTT. It specifies CASSIVVHTGELFF.

The chain carries TRBV7-8 and TRBJ2-5; D ambiguous. The V gene lost 4 bases and the J gene lost 2 bases, with 8 bases spanning the gap. The CDR3 runs 13 residues. Germline CDR1 and CDR2: SGHVS and FQNEAQ. Here the CDR3 reads CASSWVRQETQYF. As DNA, the CDR3 is TGTGCCAGCAGCTGGGTACGGCAAGAGACCCAGTACTTC.